Listed below are T cell receptor beta chains from one sample, sequenced in a study of T cells after yellow fever vaccination. One entry per CDR3 protein, called by TCRdb with MiXCR from the 5' RACE reads. The sample contains about 630,000 distinct CDR3 sequences, more than 9% of which appear only once. The input for sequencing was PBMCs, taken on the day of the yellow fever booster vaccination. Receptor source: a man younger than 45 who received the YFV17D yellow fever vaccine. Both conserved end residues are part of each CDR3. D genes are given only for firm matches. Expanded clones get a size class; other rows say once, few or many, or leave the size out.

>-|TRBV4-3|TRBJ2-4|TRBD1
CASSHRQGTGNIQYF
TGCGCCAGCAGCCACAGACAGGGGACGGGAAACATTCAGTACTTC
>many|TRBV5-1|TRBJ2-7|TRBD2
CASSPSGGGYEQYF
TGCGCCAGCAGCCCTTCGGGGGGGGGCTACGAGCAGTACTTC
>few|TRBV20-1|TRBJ2-5|-
CSARDLSRGSGWETQYF
TGCAGTGCTAGAGATCTAAGTCGGGGGAGTGGATGGGAGACCCAGTACTTC
>-|TRBV24-1|TRBJ2-1|-
CATSDLRRDGYNEQFF
TGTGCCACCAGTGATTTGCGGCGGGATGGTTACAATGAGCAGTTCTTC
>-|TRBV4-3|TRBJ2-5|TRBD2
CASSQERTSRLGTQYF
TGCGCCAGCAGCCAAGAGCGGACTAGCAGGCTGGGGACCCAGTACTTC
>-|TRBV7-9|TRBJ1-2|-
CASSLLAGVYGYTF
TGTGCCAGCAGCTTGCTGGCTGGGGTCTATGGCTACACCTTC
>-|TRBV7-3|TRBJ2-1|TRBD2
CASSGGGSAHEQFF
TGTGCCAGCAGTGGGGGGGGTTCCGCCCATGAGCAGTTCTTC
>few|TRBV20-1|TRBJ2-1|-
CSVPGEQKYNEQFF
TGCAGTGTACCGGGGGAGCAAAAATACAATGAGCAGTTCTTC
>few|TRBV27|TRBJ2-3|TRBD2
CASSSGGRNTQYF
TGTGCCAGCAGTTCCGGGGGGAGAAATACGCAGTATTTT
>-|TRBV5-5|TRBJ2-6|-
CASSPGAFCSGANVLTF
TGTGCCAGCAGCCCCGGGGCTTTCTGCTCTGGGGCCAACGTCCTGACTTTC
>-|TRBV24-1|TRBJ2-7|-
CATSEGEGEQYF
TGTGCCACCAGTGAAGGCGAGGGCGAGCAGTACTTC
>-|TRBV20-1|TRBJ2-7|TRBD1
CSAIKQGGEQYF
TGCAGTGCGATCAAACAGGGGGGCGAGCAGTACTTC
>-|TRBV7-6|TRBJ2-7|-
CASSGGTGTYEQYF
TGTGCCAGCAGCGGGGGGACCGGGACCTACGAGCAGTACTTC
>few|TRBV7-2|TRBJ1-4|-
CASRSGSTNEKLFF
TGTGCCAGCAGATCAGGGTCAACTAATGAAAAACTGTTTTTT
>few|TRBV5-1|TRBJ2-1|-
CASSLGVAGSYNEQFF
TGCGCCAGCAGCTTGGGGGTTGCAGGGAGTTACAATGAGCAGTTCTTC
>few|TRBV3-1|TRBJ2-1|TRBD2
CASRTSGEGHEQFF
TGTGCCAGCCGGACTAGCGGAGAGGGGCATGAGCAGTTCTTC
>few|TRBV7-9|TRBJ2-1|-
CASSLDWGHLIFNEQFF
TGTGCCAGCAGCTTAGACTGGGGGCATCTCATTTTCAATGAGCAGTTCTTC